Sequencing of this T cell receptor (beta chain) was carried out in a study of cytomegalovirus exposure and HLA in healthy donors. Per the germline V gene, CDR1 is LNHDA and CDR2 is SQIVND (reference sequence). With 3 bases removed from V and 5 bases from J, the gap between germline ends came to 14 bases. This CDR3 region has 15 residues. Primers: 60 Vbeta forward and 13 Jbeta reverse. Assay: immunoSEQ multiplex PCR; the TCRdb copy retains only in-frame clones and omits some. The table shows about 120,000 clones, with about 86% occurring only once. Source material: PBMCs. This clonotype was obtained from a middle-aged woman in good health and CMV-seronegative. V is TRBV19 and J is TRBJ2-1, with D hard to call. The CDR3 sequence: CASSIGRLVNNEQFF. As DNA, the CDR3 is TGTGCCAGTAGTATCGGTCGGCTAGTGAACAATGAGCAGTTCTTC.